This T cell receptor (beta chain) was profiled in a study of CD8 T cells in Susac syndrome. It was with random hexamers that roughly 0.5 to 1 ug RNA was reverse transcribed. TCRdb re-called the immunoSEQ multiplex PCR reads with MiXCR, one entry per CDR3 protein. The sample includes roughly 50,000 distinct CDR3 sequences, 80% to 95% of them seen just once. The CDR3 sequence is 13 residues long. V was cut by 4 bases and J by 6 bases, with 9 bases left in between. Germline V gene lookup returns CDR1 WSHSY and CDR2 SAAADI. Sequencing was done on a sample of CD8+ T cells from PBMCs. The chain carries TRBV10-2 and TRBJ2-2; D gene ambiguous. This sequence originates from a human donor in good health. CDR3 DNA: TGCGCCAGCAGTGGGACCCCTGCCGGGGAGCTGTTTTTT. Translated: CASSGTPAGELFF.